Listed below are T cell receptor beta chains from one sample, sequenced in a study of blood T cell repertoires in COVID-19. Measured with immunoSEQ multiplex PCR; TCRdb has only the in-frame clones, and not every one. The table shows 200,000 to 300,000 clones, with around 82% occurring only once. The source material was peripheral blood. All receptors come from a human donor in a cohort sampled during active COVID-19. CDR3s include the opening cysteine and the closing phenylalanine or tryptophan. The D gene is left open where the match is weak. Part of the rows lack a size; the others show once, few, many or a class for expanded clones.

d_gene	v_gene	j_gene	abundance	CDR3aa	CDR3nt
NA	TRBV21-1	TRBJ2-7	NA	CASSKGTSGIYEQYF	TGTGCCAGCAGCAAAGGGACTAGCGGGATCTACGAGCAGTACTTC
TRBD1	TRBV5-5	TRBJ2-2	NA	CASSRTGTGWTGELFF	TGTGCCAGCAGCCGGACCGGGACAGGGTGGACCGGGGAGCTGTTTTTT
TRBD1	TRBV2	TRBJ1-2	NA	CASRRQGIGGYTF	TGTGCCAGCAGGCGACAGGGAATAGGAGGCTACACCTTC
NA	TRBV28	TRBJ2-1	once	CASSLPMTEDNEQFF	TGTGCCAGCAGTTTACCTATGACAGAAGACAATGAGCAGTTCTTC
NA	TRBV12-3/TRBV12-4	TRBJ1-2	NA	CASSRSENYGYTF	TGTGCCAGCAGTCGCAGCGAGAACTATGGCTACACCTTC
NA	TRBV6-2/TRBV6-3	TRBJ1-2	NA	CASSPRTTGRTNYGYTF	TGTGCCAGCAGTCCGAGAACTACAGGGAGAACTAACTATGGCTACACCTTC
TRBD1	TRBV6-5	TRBJ1-6	NA	CASGTGRNNSPLHF	TGTGCCAGCGGGACAGGGCGGAATAATTCACCCCTCCACTTT
TRBD1	TRBV5-6	TRBJ2-1	NA	CASRMGDRAPTPQFF	TGTGCCAGCAGGATGGGGGACAGGGCCCCTACTCCTCAGTTCTTC
TRBD1	TRBV5-5	TRBJ1-2	once	CASSPGTPRQGVNYGYTF	TGTGCCAGCAGCCCCGGAACGCCCCGACAGGGGGTAAACTATGGCTACACCTTC
NA	TRBV12-3/TRBV12-4	TRBJ1-1	NA	CASSLVGTEAFF	TGTGCCAGCAGTTTGGTCGGGACTGAAGCTTTCTTT
TRBD1	TRBV5-1	TRBJ2-4	NA	CASSRIQGNAKNIQYF	TGCGCCAGCAGCAGGATACAGGGGAATGCCAAAAACATTCAGTACTTC
NA	TRBV27	TRBJ2-7	NA	CASSVRGSYEQYF	TGTGCCAGCAGCGTCAGGGGCTCCTACGAGCAGTACTTC
NA	TRBV7-2	TRBJ1-3	few	CASSGGSLRSGNTIYF	TGTGCCAGCAGCGGAGGCAGCCTAAGGTCTGGAAACACCATATATTTT
NA	TRBV7-2	TRBJ1-1	NA	CASSLIRALNTEAFF	TGTGCCAGCAGCTTGATTCGAGCTTTGAACACTGAAGCTTTCTTT
NA	TRBV7-2	TRBJ2-5	NA	CASSPWATGGETQYF	TGTGCCAGCAGCCCCTGGGCCACGGGCGGGGAGACCCAGTACTTC